Here is one T cell receptor (beta chain) with its context. Antigen specificity is unknown. The sample's treatment: oral pan-JAK inhibitor, 5-10 mg twice daily. The data are from a study of CD8+ T cells in alopecia areata. Findings and caveats of the study: One nonresponder makes the tie between baseline CD8+ expansion and response uncertain.

Germline CDR1 reads SGHKS; CDR2 reads YYEKEE (reference sequence). This CDR3 comprises 15 residues. Between the trimmed V and J ends, which lost 1 base and 2 bases, there was a span of 10 bases. cDNA serving as the sequencing template came from extracted, reverse transcribed RNA. Assay used: immunoSEQ multiplex PCR; TCRdb lists only in-frame clones, some missing. The sample has roughly 190,000 clones; 50% to 60% are singletons. The sequenced sample was CD4+ T cells sorted from blood, obtained at week 4, from a patient treated with tofacitinib. The sequence was collected from a human donor with alopecia areata. The chain has TRBV5-5 and TRBJ1-5; no firm D call. This CDR3 reads CASSLQWAGNQPQHF. The CDR3 DNA reads as TGTGCCAGCAGCTTGCAGTGGGCAGGCAATCAGCCCCAGCATTTT. The full variable domain, in which reference TRBV5-5 and TRBJ1-5 provide the parts outside the CDR3, is DAGVTQSPTHLIKTRGQQVTLRCSPISGHKSVSWYQQVLGQGPQFIFQYYEKEERGRGNFPDRFSARQFPNYSSELNVNALLLGDSALYLCASSLQWAGNQPQHFGDGTRLSIL.